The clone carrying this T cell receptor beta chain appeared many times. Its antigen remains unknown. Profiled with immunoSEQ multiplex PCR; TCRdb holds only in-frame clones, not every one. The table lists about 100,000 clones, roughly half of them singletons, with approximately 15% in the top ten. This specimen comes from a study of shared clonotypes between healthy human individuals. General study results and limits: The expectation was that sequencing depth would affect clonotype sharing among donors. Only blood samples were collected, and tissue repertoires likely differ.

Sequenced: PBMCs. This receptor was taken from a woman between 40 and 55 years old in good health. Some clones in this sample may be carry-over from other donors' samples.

The DNA for the CDR3 is TGTGCTCAGGAAGGGGATGAAAAACTGTTTTTT. Translation gives CAQEGDEKLFF. The V and J genes are TRBV30 and TRBJ1-4; D might be TRBD1 (5 bases). The CDR3 runs to 11 residues. Per germline, CDR1 GTSNPN and CDR2 SVGIG (reference sequence).